This T cell receptor beta chain was observed in a study of cytomegalovirus exposure and HLA in healthy donors. Study in general: Researchers found that just over 80% of around 400 genotyped donors fell within the Caucasian-associated ancestry cluster.

Whole-study findings and limits: About 90% or about 30% of the time was how often most TCR beta V segments were productive, according to an earlier analysis. Later analysis associated a missense DCLRE1C variant with TCR beta V- and J-gene trimming.

To note about this clone: Its antigen is not identified.

The PCR contained 60 Vbeta and 13 Jbeta primers. Assay used: immunoSEQ multiplex PCR; TCRdb lists only in-frame clones, some missing. The sample includes 100,000 to 120,000 clones, approximately 80% seen only once; the top ten take roughly 2.9%. Unrecorded immune exposure was likely among donors, who were nominally healthy when sampled. Sequenced input: PBMCs. The receptor was derived from a woman between 55 and 75 years old in good health and CMV-seropositive.

Here the CDR3 DNA reads TGTGCCAGCTCACCCACTCTGGGCAGGGCGGGGACTGAAGCTTTCTTT. Amino acids: CASSPTLGRAGTEAFF. The chain is built from TRBV18 and TRBJ1-1, with D maybe TRBD1 (5 bases). The germline gives CDR1 KGHSH, CDR2 LQKENI. The CDR3 consists of 16 residues. Trimming took 3 bases from V and 5 from J, leaving 19 bases between them.